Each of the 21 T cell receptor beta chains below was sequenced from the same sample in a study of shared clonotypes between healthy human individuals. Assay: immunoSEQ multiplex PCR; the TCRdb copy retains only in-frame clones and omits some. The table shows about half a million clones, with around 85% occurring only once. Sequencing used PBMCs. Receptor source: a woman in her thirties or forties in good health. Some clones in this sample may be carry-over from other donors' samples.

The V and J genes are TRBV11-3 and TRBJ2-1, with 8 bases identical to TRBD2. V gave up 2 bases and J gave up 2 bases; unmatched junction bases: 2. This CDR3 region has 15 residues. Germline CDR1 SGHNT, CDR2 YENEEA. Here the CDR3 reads CASSLSAGAYNEQFF. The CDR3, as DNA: TGTGCCAGCAGCTTATCAGCGGGAGCCTACAATGAGCAGTTCTTC.

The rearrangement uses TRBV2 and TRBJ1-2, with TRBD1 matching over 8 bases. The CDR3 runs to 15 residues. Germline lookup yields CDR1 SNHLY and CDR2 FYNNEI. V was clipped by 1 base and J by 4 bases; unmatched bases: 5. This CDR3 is CASSEEGTGGYGYTF. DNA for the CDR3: TGTGCCAGCAGTGAAGAAGGGACAGGAGGCTATGGCTACACCTTC.

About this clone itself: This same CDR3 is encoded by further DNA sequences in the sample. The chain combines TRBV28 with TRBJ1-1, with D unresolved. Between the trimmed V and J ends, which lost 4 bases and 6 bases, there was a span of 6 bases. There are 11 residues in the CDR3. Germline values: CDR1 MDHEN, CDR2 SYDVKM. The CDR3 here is CASSSASEAFF. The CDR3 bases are TGTGCCAGCAGTTCGGCCTCTGAAGCTTTCTTT.

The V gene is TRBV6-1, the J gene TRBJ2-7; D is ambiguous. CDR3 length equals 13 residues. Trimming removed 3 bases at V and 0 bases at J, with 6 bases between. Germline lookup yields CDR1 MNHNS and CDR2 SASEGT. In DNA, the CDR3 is TGTGCCAGCAGTGATTTCAGCTCCTACGAGCAGTACTTC. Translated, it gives CASSDFSSYEQYF.

CDR3 in amino acids: CASSRTSGSVRADTQYF. Here the CDR3 DNA reads TGTGCCAGCAGCCGGACTAGCGGGAGTGTAAGGGCAGATACGCAGTATTTT. The chain employs TRBV7-9 and TRBJ2-3, with 13 bases identical to TRBD2. CDR1 is SEHNR and CDR2 is FQNEAQ in the germline V gene (reference sequence). The V and J ends lost 5 bases and 4 bases, in that order; junction bases with no gene match: 9. CDR3 length: 17 amino acids.

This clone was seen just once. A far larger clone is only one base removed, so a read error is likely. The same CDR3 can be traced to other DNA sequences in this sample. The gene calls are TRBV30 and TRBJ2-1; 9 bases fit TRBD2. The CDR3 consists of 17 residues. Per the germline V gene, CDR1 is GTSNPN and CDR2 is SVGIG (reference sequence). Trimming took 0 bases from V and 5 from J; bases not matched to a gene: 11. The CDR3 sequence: CAWSVSPGGLADNEQFF. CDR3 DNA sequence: TGTGCCTGGAGTGTTTCCCCGGGGGGACTAGCTGACAATGAGCAGTTCTTC. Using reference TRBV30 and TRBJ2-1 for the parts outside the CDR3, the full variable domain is SQTIHQWPATLVQPVGSPLSLECTVEGTSNPNLYWYRQAAGRGLQLLFYSVGIGQISSEVPQNLSASRPQDRQFILSSKKLLLSDSGFYLCAWSVSPGGLADNEQFFGPGTRLTVL.

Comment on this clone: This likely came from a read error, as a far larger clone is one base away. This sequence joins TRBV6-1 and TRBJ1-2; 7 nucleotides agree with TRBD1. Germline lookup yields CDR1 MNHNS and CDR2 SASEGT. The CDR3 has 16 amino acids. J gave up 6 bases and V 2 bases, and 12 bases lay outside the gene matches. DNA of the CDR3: TGTGCCAGCAGTGAAATTAGTGGAGGGGGCGTCAATGGCTACACCTTC. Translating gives CASSEISGGGVNGYTF.

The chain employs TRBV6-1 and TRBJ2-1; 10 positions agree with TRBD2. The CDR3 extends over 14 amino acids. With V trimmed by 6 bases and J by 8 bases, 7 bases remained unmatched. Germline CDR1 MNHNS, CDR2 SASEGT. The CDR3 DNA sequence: TGTGCCAGCAGAGCTAGCGGGAGCTGGGATGAGCAGTTCTTC. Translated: CASRASGSWDEQFF.

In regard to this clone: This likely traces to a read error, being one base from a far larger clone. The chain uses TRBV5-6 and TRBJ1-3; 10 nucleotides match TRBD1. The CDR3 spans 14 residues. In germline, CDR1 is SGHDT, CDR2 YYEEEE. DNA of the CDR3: TGTGCCAACAGCTTGGGGACAGGGGAAAACACCATATATTTT. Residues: CANSLGTGENTIYF. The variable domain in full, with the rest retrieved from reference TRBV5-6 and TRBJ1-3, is DAGVTQSPTHLIKTRGQQVTLRCSPKSGHDTVSWYQQALGQGPQFIFQYYEEEERQRGNFPDRFSGHQFPNYSSELNVNALLLGDSALYLCANSLGTGENTIYFGEGSWLTVV.

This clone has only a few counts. The chain's CDR3 is CASSLGGTGANVLTF. CDR3 coding DNA: TGTGCCAGCAGCCTGGGGGGCACTGGGGCCAACGTCCTGACTTTC. V usage is TRBV7-9 and J usage is TRBJ2-6; D is possibly TRBD1 or TRBD2 (6 bases each). Germline-derived CDR1 and CDR2 are SEHNR and FQNEAQ (reference sequence). The V and J ends lost 5 bases and 2 bases respectively, with 10 bases between them. There are 15 residues in the CDR3.

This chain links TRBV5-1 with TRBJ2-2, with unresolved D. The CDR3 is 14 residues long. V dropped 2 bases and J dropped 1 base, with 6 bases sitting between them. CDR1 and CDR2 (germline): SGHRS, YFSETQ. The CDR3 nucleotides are TGCGCCAGCAGCTTTTTCAAGAACACCGGGGAGCTGTTTTTT. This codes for CASSFFKNTGELFF.

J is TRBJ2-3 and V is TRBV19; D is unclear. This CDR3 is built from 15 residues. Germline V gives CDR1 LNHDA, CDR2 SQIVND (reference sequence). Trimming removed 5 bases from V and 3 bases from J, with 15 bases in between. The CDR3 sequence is CASSVRLGRTDTQYF. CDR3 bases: TGTGCCAGTAGTGTTCGACTGGGAAGGACAGATACGCAGTATTTT.

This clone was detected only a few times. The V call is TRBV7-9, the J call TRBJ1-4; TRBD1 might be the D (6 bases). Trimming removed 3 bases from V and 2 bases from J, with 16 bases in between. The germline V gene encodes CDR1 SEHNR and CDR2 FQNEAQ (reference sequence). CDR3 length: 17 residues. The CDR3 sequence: CASSFHMGGQTNEKLFF. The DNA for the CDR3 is TGTGCCAGCAGCTTCCACATGGGGGGGCAGACTAATGAAAAACTGTTTTTT.

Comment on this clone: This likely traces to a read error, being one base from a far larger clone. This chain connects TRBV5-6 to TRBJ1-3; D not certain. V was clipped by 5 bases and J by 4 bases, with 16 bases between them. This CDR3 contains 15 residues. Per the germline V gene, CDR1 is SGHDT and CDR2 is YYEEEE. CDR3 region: CASSCRPVGGNTIYF. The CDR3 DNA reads TGTGCCAGCAGTTGCCGCCCCGTCGGCGGAAACACCATATATTTT.

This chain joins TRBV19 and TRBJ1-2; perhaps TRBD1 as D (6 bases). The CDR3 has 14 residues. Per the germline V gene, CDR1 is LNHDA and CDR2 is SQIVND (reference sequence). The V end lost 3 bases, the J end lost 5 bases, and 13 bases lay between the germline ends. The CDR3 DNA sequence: TGTGCCAGTAGTATCCCCAGGGGCCGTTATGGCTACACCTTC. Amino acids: CASSIPRGRYGYTF.

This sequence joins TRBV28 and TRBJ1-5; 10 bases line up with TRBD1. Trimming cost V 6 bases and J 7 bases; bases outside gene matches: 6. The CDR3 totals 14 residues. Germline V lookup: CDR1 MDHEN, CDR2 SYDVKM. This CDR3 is CASRGTGEQQPQHF. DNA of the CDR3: TGTGCCAGCAGGGGGACAGGGGAACAGCAGCCCCAGCATTTT.

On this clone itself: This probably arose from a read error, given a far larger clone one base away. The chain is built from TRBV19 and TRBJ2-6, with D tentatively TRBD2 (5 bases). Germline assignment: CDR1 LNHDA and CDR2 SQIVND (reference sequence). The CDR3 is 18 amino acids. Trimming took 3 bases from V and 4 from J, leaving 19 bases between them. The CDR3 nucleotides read TGTGCCAGTAGTATTCCGGGATGGAAAGCCACCGGGGCCAACGTCCTGACTTTC. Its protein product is CASSIPGWKATGANVLTF.

The CDR3 loop is CASSLAGTRNEQFF. CDR3 in DNA: TGTGCCAGCAGTTTGGCGGGAACGAGGAATGAGCAGTTCTTC. The genes are TRBV27 and TRBJ2-1, with D maybe TRBD2 (6 bases). Trimming stripped 3 bases from V and 7 bases from J, with 13 bases between. The CDR3 is made up of 14 amino acids. Per the germline V gene, CDR1 is MNHEY and CDR2 is SMNVEV (reference sequence).

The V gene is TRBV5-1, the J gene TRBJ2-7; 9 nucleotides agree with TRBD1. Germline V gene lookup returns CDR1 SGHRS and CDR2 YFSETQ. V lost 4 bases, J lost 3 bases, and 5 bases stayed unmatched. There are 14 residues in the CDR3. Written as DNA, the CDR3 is TGCGCCAGCAGCCTGTGGACAGGGGACTACGAGCAGTACTTC. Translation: CASSLWTGDYEQYF.

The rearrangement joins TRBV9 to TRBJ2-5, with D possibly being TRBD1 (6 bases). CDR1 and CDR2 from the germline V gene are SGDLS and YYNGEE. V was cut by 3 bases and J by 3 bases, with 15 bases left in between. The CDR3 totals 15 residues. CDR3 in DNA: TGTGCCAGCAGCGCTCAAAACAGGGAAGAAGAGACCCAGTACTTC. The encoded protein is CASSAQNREEETQYF. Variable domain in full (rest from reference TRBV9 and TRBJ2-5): DSGVTQTPKHLITATGQRVTLRCSPRSGDLSVYWYQQSLDQGLQFLIQYYNGEERAKGNILERFSAQQFPDLHSELNLSSLELGDSALYFCASSAQNREEETQYFGPGTRLLVL.

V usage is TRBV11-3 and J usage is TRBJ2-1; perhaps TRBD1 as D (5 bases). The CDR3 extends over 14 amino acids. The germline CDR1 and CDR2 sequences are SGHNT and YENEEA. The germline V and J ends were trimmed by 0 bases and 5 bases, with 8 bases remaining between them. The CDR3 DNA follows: TGTGCCAGCAGCTTAGAGGGGCCACACAATGAGCAGTTCTTC. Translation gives CASSLEGPHNEQFF.